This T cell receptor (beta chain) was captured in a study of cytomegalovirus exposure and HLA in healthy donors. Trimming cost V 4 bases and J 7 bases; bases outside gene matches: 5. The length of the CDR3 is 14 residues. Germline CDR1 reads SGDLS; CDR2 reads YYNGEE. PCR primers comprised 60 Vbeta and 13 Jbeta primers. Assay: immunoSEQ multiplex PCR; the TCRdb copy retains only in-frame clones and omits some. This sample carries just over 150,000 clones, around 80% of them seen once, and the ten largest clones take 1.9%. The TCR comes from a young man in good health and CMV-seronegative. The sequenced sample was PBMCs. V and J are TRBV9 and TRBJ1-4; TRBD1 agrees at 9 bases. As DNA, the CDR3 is TGTGCCAGCAGCACACAGGGGGCAGGTGAAAAACTGTTTTTT. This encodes CASSTQGAGEKLFF.